Listed below are T cell receptor beta chains from one sample, sequenced in a study of shared clonotypes between healthy human individuals. The table came from immunoSEQ multiplex PCR; TCRdb's copy has only in-frame clones and leaves some out. The sample holds about 2.1 million clones; 93% are singletons and the top ten take under 2%. The specimen was naive CD8+ T cells from PBMCs. The receptors here all came from a young man in good health. Some clones in this sample may be carry-over from other donors' samples. CDR3s include the opening cysteine and the closing phenylalanine or tryptophan. Fields, in order: CDR3 DNA, CDR3 protein, J gene, D gene, clone size, V gene. D genes are given only for firm matches. Only some rows state a clone size, as once, few, many or a class for expanded clones.

DNA: TGCGCCAGCAGCTTGGGGAGCCCCTACGAGCAGTACTTC
CDR3: CASSLGSPYEQYF
J: TRBJ2-7
D: -
size: -
V: TRBV5-1

DNA: TGTGCCACCAGCAGGGGCCGGGACGATTGGACCCAGTACTTC
CDR3: CATSRGRDDWTQYF
J: TRBJ2-5
D: -
size: once
V: TRBV15

DNA: TGTGCCAGCAGCTTACGGCATTCCTACGAGCAGTACTTC
CDR3: CASSLRHSYEQYF
J: TRBJ2-7
D: -
size: -
V: TRBV11-1

DNA: TGTGCCAGCAGCTTTCAATACTCTGGGGCCAACGTCCTGACTTTC
CDR3: CASSFQYSGANVLTF
J: TRBJ2-6
D: -
size: -
V: TRBV5-6

DNA: TGCGCCAGCGGGAGGGGACAGGGTGAAGGCTACACCTTC
CDR3: CASGRGQGEGYTF
J: TRBJ1-2
D: TRBD1
size: -
V: TRBV4-1

DNA: TGTGCCAGCAGCCCAACGGCAGATACGCAGTATTTT
CDR3: CASSPTADTQYF
J: TRBJ2-3
D: -
size: -
V: TRBV9

DNA: TGTGCCAGCACCTCCGGGACTCTCTACAATGAGCAGTTCTTC
CDR3: CASTSGTLYNEQFF
J: TRBJ2-1
D: -
size: -
V: TRBV5-6

DNA: TGTGCCAGCAGCTTAGCGCAGGATAGGGAAGCTTTCTTT
CDR3: CASSLAQDREAFF
J: TRBJ1-1
D: -
size: -
V: TRBV7-8

DNA: TGTGCCAGCAGTTATACAGGGAATTGTTCGTACGAGCAGTACTTC
CDR3: CASSYTGNCSYEQYF
J: TRBJ2-7
D: -
size: -
V: TRBV6-5

DNA: TGTGCCAGCAGAAAAAGGGCCTCTAGCACAGATACGCAGTATTTT
CDR3: CASRKRASSTDTQYF
J: TRBJ2-3
D: -
size: -
V: TRBV27

DNA: TGTGCCAGCAGCGGCGGGACTAGCGGGACTCTGGGCACCGGGGAGCTGTTTTTT
CDR3: CASSGGTSGTLGTGELFF
J: TRBJ2-2
D: TRBD2
size: -
V: TRBV9

DNA: TGTGCCAGCAGGGGGGTCCCCGGGGAGCTGTTTTTT
CDR3: CASRGVPGELFF
J: TRBJ2-2
D: -
size: -
V: TRBV9

DNA: TGTGCCAGCAGCTTAGGCGCTTATGAGCAGTTCTTC
CDR3: CASSLGAYEQFF
J: TRBJ2-1
D: -
size: -
V: TRBV11-2

DNA: TGCGCCAGCAGCCCCAGGAGTCGCGAGCAGTTCTTC
CDR3: CASSPRSREQFF
J: TRBJ2-1
D: -
size: -
V: TRBV5-1

DNA: TGTGCCAGCAGCGCCGCGGACATCTTATATGGCTACACCTTC
CDR3: CASSAADILYGYTF
J: TRBJ1-2
D: -
size: -
V: TRBV7-9

DNA: TGTGCCAGCAGCTTAGATATAGCGGGACCTTCCTACGAGCAGTACTTC
CDR3: CASSLDIAGPSYEQYF
J: TRBJ2-7
D: TRBD2
size: -
V: TRBV11-2

DNA: TGTGCCAGCAGTGAAGCGCGGACTCTACAAGAGACCCAGTACTTC
CDR3: CASSEARTLQETQYF
J: TRBJ2-5
D: -
size: -
V: TRBV2

DNA: TGTGCCAGCAGCCGCCGACTCGGACTAGCGGGCACAGATACGCAGTATTTT
CDR3: CASSRRLGLAGTDTQYF
J: TRBJ2-3
D: TRBD2
size: -
V: TRBV7-9

DNA: TGTGCCAGCAGCGTAGGGGCAGGGGCGGTATCAGCCGCAGAGACCCAGTACTTC
CDR3: CASSVGAGAVSAAETQYF
J: TRBJ2-5
D: -
size: -
V: TRBV9

DNA: TGCAGCGGGCATGGGATCAATGAGCAGTTCTTC
CDR3: CSGHGINEQFF
J: TRBJ2-1
D: -
size: -
V: TRBV29-1

DNA: TGTGCCAGCAGTTACTCGATCCAGGGATTAGGCACTGAAGCTTTCTTT
CDR3: CASSYSIQGLGTEAFF
J: TRBJ1-1
D: -
size: -
V: TRBV6-5

DNA: TGCAGCGTTGAGGCCTCGAACACTGAAGCTTTCTTT
CDR3: CSVEASNTEAFF
J: TRBJ1-1
D: -
size: -
V: TRBV29-1

DNA: TGTGCCAGCAGCACCCGACGGTCGGCCAAAAACATTCAGTACTTC
CDR3: CASSTRRSAKNIQYF
J: TRBJ2-4
D: -
size: -
V: TRBV21-1

DNA: TGCAGTGCTGCTGGGGGTTTCTTT
CDR3: CSAAGGFF
J: TRBJ1-1
D: -
size: few
V: TRBV20-1

DNA: TGTGCCAGCAGTGTACCCCCGGGACAGCTCTACGAGCAGTACTTC
CDR3: CASSVPPGQLYEQYF
J: TRBJ2-7
D: TRBD1
size: -
V: TRBV27

DNA: TGTGCCAGCAGTTTAGGGGGGGGACAGGCTTACGAGCAGTACTTC
CDR3: CASSLGGGQAYEQYF
J: TRBJ2-7
D: -
size: -
V: TRBV27

DNA: TGTGCCAGCAGTCAGTACCCGGACAGTCGCTATGGCTACACCTTC
CDR3: CASSQYPDSRYGYTF
J: TRBJ1-2
D: -
size: -
V: TRBV6-5

DNA: TGTGCCAGCAGCTTGGGACAGTACAATTCACCCCTCCACTTT
CDR3: CASSLGQYNSPLHF
J: TRBJ1-6
D: TRBD1
size: -
V: TRBV2

DNA: TGTGCCAGCAGCCTTTCGTGGGGGACGGCGAACACTGAAGCTTTCTTT
CDR3: CASSLSWGTANTEAFF
J: TRBJ1-1
D: -
size: -
V: TRBV28

DNA: TGTGCCAGCACCACCGGCGGAGCGGGAGTGGGAGAGACCCAGTACTTC
CDR3: CASTTGGAGVGETQYF
J: TRBJ2-5
D: TRBD2
size: -
V: TRBV11-1

DNA: TGCGCCAGCAGCAAACGGGACTCCCCCTCCTACGAGCAGTACTTC
CDR3: CASSKRDSPSYEQYF
J: TRBJ2-7
D: -
size: -
V: TRBV5-1

DNA: TGCGCCAGCAGCCAGGGCCCTACTAGCGGGTCCTACAATGAGCAGTTCTTC
CDR3: CASSQGPTSGSYNEQFF
J: TRBJ2-1
D: TRBD2
size: -
V: TRBV4-3

DNA: TGCGCCAGCAGCCAAGACGCCGTTTCAGATACGCAGTATTTT
CDR3: CASSQDAVSDTQYF
J: TRBJ2-3
D: -
size: once
V: TRBV4-1

DNA: TGCGCCAGCAGCCAAGGGGCGACAGGGACCTACGAGCAGTACTTC
CDR3: CASSQGATGTYEQYF
J: TRBJ2-7
D: TRBD1
size: -
V: TRBV4-3

DNA: TGTGCCAGCAGTTTCTCTTTGGGACAGACTTCCTACGAGCAGTACTTC
CDR3: CASSFSLGQTSYEQYF
J: TRBJ2-7
D: TRBD1
size: -
V: TRBV27

DNA: TGTGCCAGCAGCGGGGCCGGGGAAGGACAGACTAATGAAAAACTGTTTTTT
CDR3: CASSGAGEGQTNEKLFF
J: TRBJ1-4
D: -
size: -
V: TRBV11-2

DNA: TGTGCCACCAGCAGCCACCGGGACAGGGGTTTCAATGAGCAGTTCTTC
CDR3: CATSSHRDRGFNEQFF
J: TRBJ2-1
D: TRBD1
size: -
V: TRBV15

DNA: TGTGCCAGCAGTAAGGAGGGGGACCCAGATGAAAAACTGTTTTTT
CDR3: CASSKEGDPDEKLFF
J: TRBJ1-4
D: -
size: -
V: TRBV2

DNA: TGTGCCAGCAGACGACTAGCGGAACCAGGCACAGATACGCAGTATTTT
CDR3: CASRRLAEPGTDTQYF
J: TRBJ2-3
D: TRBD2
size: -
V: TRBV28

DNA: TGTGCCAGCAGTTTGTTACAGGGGGAGGAAGGAGAGACCCAGTACTTC
CDR3: CASSLLQGEEGETQYF
J: TRBJ2-5
D: TRBD1
size: -
V: TRBV28

DNA: TGTGCCAGCAGCGTACGAGCGGATCTTTTGAACACCGGGGAGCTGTTTTTT
CDR3: CASSVRADLLNTGELFF
J: TRBJ2-2
D: -
size: -
V: TRBV9

DNA: TGCGCCAGCAGCCAACCCCTTAGCGGGAGAGGTGATGAGCAGTTCTTC
CDR3: CASSQPLSGRGDEQFF
J: TRBJ2-1
D: TRBD2
size: -
V: TRBV4-1

DNA: TGCGCCAGCAGCATAAGACAGGGTCTGGGCGAGCAGTACTTC
CDR3: CASSIRQGLGEQYF
J: TRBJ2-7
D: TRBD1
size: -
V: TRBV5-1

DNA: TGTGCCAGCAGTGAGTGGGGGGACAACTACAATGAGCAGTTCTTC
CDR3: CASSEWGDNYNEQFF
J: TRBJ2-1
D: -
size: -
V: TRBV2

DNA: TGCGCCACCTCCCCCGGGGGGGAAGCGAAAACCTACGAGCAGTACTTC
CDR3: CATSPGGEAKTYEQYF
J: TRBJ2-7
D: TRBD2
size: -
V: TRBV4-3

DNA: TGTGCCAGCAGCGCCCAGGGGCACGAGCAGTACTTC
CDR3: CASSAQGHEQYF
J: TRBJ2-7
D: -
size: -
V: TRBV9

DNA: TGTGCCAGCTCACCCCCGGGACAGGGTTATGATGAGCAGTTCTTC
CDR3: CASSPPGQGYDEQFF
J: TRBJ2-1
D: TRBD1
size: -
V: TRBV18

DNA: TGCGCCAGCAGCCAAGAGCACAGGGACTGGTACACTGAAGCTTTCTTT
CDR3: CASSQEHRDWYTEAFF
J: TRBJ1-1
D: -
size: few
V: TRBV4-3

DNA: TGTGCCAGCAGCGTAGATGGGGCTAGCGGACGCTCGGAGCAGTTCTTC
CDR3: CASSVDGASGRSEQFF
J: TRBJ2-1
D: TRBD2
size: -
V: TRBV9

DNA: TGTGCCAGCAGTTTAGGGGGACGGGAGACCCAGTACTTC
CDR3: CASSLGGRETQYF
J: TRBJ2-5
D: -
size: -
V: TRBV27

DNA: TGTGCCAGCAGCGGGACTAGCGGGATGGGGGAGCAGTTCTTC
CDR3: CASSGTSGMGEQFF
J: TRBJ2-1
D: TRBD2
size: -
V: TRBV9

DNA: TGTGCCAGCAGCCTGGCGGACCGGGATGAGCAGTTCTTC
CDR3: CASSLADRDEQFF
J: TRBJ2-1
D: -
size: -
V: TRBV9

DNA: TGTGCCAGCAGTCGACGGACCGGGACACCTCGTGGATACTACGAGCAGTACTTC
CDR3: CASSRRTGTPRGYYEQYF
J: TRBJ2-7
D: -
size: -
V: TRBV25-1

DNA: TGTGCCAGCAGCCCTTCCCCGACAGGGCCAGATACGCAGTATTTT
CDR3: CASSPSPTGPDTQYF
J: TRBJ2-3
D: TRBD1
size: -
V: TRBV11-2

DNA: TGTGCCAGAAACCGGGACAGGGGCACTGAAGCTTTCTTT
CDR3: CARNRDRGTEAFF
J: TRBJ1-1
D: TRBD1
size: -
V: TRBV6-5

DNA: TGCGCCAGCAGCTTGGGCGCACAGGGTCGGGGGGCCTATGGCTACACCTTC
CDR3: CASSLGAQGRGAYGYTF
J: TRBJ1-2
D: -
size: -
V: TRBV5-1